These 30 T cell receptor beta chains share one sample of origin, sequenced in a study of OX40 agonist ivuxolimab in advanced cancers. Measured with immunoSEQ multiplex PCR; TCRdb has only the in-frame clones, and not every one. The data contain 20,000 to 25,000 clones, over 65% of them seen just once; the ten biggest clones take up about 16%. The sequencing used CD4+ or CD8+ T cells sorted from blood, collected in a trial of the OX40 agonist ivuxolimab. All receptors derive from an adult with an advanced solid tumor such as melanoma, head and neck, liver or kidney cancer.

The chain has TRBV7-3 and TRBJ2-5, with D perhaps being TRBD1 or TRBD2 (5 bases each). With 5 bases removed from V and 1 base from J, the gap between germline ends came to 14 bases. Looked up from germline, CDR1 is SGHTA and CDR2 is FQGTGA. This CDR3 region has 15 residues. The CDR3 DNA follows: TGTGCCAGCAGCCTCAACGGGGCGTTCCAAGAGACCCAGTACTTC. Translated: CASSLNGAFQETQYF.

The CDR3 spells CASSLSPGRSNNQPQHF. The CDR3 DNA follows: TGTGCCAGCAGTTTATCTCCGGGCAGGAGTAACAATCAGCCCCAGCATTTT. The V call is TRBV28, the J call TRBJ1-5, with D unclear. CDR1 and CDR2 from the germline V gene are MDHEN and SYDVKM. The CDR3 length is 17 residues. V dropped 1 base and J dropped 3 bases, with 16 bases sitting between them.

The genes are TRBV18 and TRBJ2-2; D call uncertain. Trimming stripped 4 bases from V and 6 bases from J, with 3 bases between. Germline CDR1 and CDR2: KGHSH and LQKENI. The CDR3 is 11 amino acids. CDR3 in amino acids: CASSQSGELFF. In DNA form, the CDR3 reads TGTGCCAGCTCACAATCCGGGGAGCTGTTTTTT.

The genes are TRBV28 and TRBJ2-3; possibly TRBD1 for D (6 bases). The V gene's germline CDR1 is MDHEN and CDR2 SYDVKM. The CDR3 runs 13 residues. Trimming stripped 0 bases from V and 14 bases from J, with 15 bases between. The CDR3: CASSLWGAGEAYF. CDR3 nucleotide sequence: TGTGCCAGCAGTTTATGGGGGGCAGGGGAAGCGTATTTT.

This chain links TRBV27 with TRBJ2-3; 7 nucleotides align to TRBD2. The CDR3 is 15 amino acids. The germline V gene has CDR1 MNHEY and CDR2 SMNVEV (reference sequence). V shed 5 bases, J shed 2 bases, and the junction held 7 bases outside the gene matches. The CDR3 spells CASSHITSATDTQYF. As DNA, the CDR3 is TGTGCCAGCAGTCACATCACTAGCGCCACAGATACGCAGTATTTT.

This clone was counted between two and nine times. The chain links TRBV7-3 to TRBJ1-1; D unresolved. Germline V CDR1 and CDR2: SGHTA, FQGTGA. V lost 7 bases to trimming and J lost 8 bases, with 14 bases between them. This CDR3 region has 12 residues. The CDR3 DNA follows: TGTGCCAGCATTTCGTTAGGCTTAGAAGCTTTCTTT. Residues: CASISLGLEAFF.

The chain couples TRBV18 to TRBJ1-5; D is perhaps TRBD1 (6 bases). From germline, CDR1 is KGHSH and CDR2 LQKENI. This CDR3 has 14 residues. Trimming shortened V by 4 bases and J by 8 bases, and 15 bases separated the two germline ends. CDR3 in amino acids: CASSRGGLREPQHF. DNA of the CDR3: TGTGCCAGCTCACGTGGGGGCTTGAGGGAGCCCCAGCATTTT.

This clone was seen a handful of times. V is TRBV6-1 and J is TRBJ1-6, with 9 bases matching TRBD1. This CDR3 comprises 15 residues. J was trimmed by 9 bases and V by 6 bases; bases with no gene match: 9. Germline loops: CDR1 MNHNS, CDR2 SASEGT. The CDR3 sequence is CASRQGQGMSSPLHF. Here the CDR3 DNA reads TGTGCCAGCAGACAAGGACAGGGGATGAGTTCACCCCTCCACTTT.

The chain links TRBV4-1 to TRBJ2-7; TRBD1 aligns across 9 bases. J gave up 3 bases and V 4 bases, and 7 bases lay outside the gene matches. Germline V lookup: CDR1 MGHRA, CDR2 YSYEKL. The CDR3 sequence is 15 residues long. The CDR3: CASSLETGGIYEQYF. The CDR3, as DNA: TGCGCCAGCAGCCTAGAAACAGGGGGCATCTACGAGCAGTACTTC.

J is TRBJ2-7 and V is TRBV6-5; possibly TRBD1 or TRBD2 for D (6 bases each). CDR1 MNHEY and CDR2 SVGAGI come from the germline V gene. Trimming pared 0 bases from V and 5 bases from J, leaving 11 bases between. CDR3 length equals 14 residues. The DNA of the CDR3 is TGTGCCAGCAGTTACTCGGGGGGCCCCAACGAGCAGTACTTC. It yields the protein CASSYSGGPNEQYF.

The CDR3 bases are TGTGCCTCTGGACAGAAGGAGGAGAATGAGCAGTTCTTC. Residues: CASGQKEENEQFF. V usage is TRBV6-5 and J usage is TRBJ2-1; a weak D match, TRBD1 (6 bases). The germline V gene encodes CDR1 MNHEY and CDR2 SVGAGI. With 11 bases removed from V and 7 bases from J, the gap between germline ends came to 18 bases. CDR3 length: 13 residues.

This clone was picked up a small number of times. V is TRBV28 and J is TRBJ1-1; D perhaps matches TRBD1 (5 bases). The germline CDR1 and CDR2 sequences are MDHEN and SYDVKM. CDR3 length: 14 residues. V lost 6 bases and J lost 1, with 12 bases in between. CDR3 loop: CASSPPGGNTEAFF. The CDR3 DNA reads as TGTGCCAGCAGCCCACCCGGGGGGAACACTGAAGCTTTCTTT.

Only a few counts were recorded for this clone. This rearrangement joins TRBV5-6 to TRBJ1-3; TRBD1 might be the D (5 bases). V was pared by 4 bases and J by 1 base, with 12 bases between. Per the germline V gene, CDR1 is SGHDT and CDR2 is YYEEEE. The CDR3 totals 15 residues. CDR3 coding DNA: TGTGCCAGCAGCCCGGGGACCCAATCTGGAAACACCATATATTTT. Translating gives CASSPGTQSGNTIYF.

This clone has only one observation. One end of the junction does not line up with germline, which may come from a read error. The sample contains more than one DNA sequence encoding this CDR3. The CDR3, as DNA: TGCAGCGCTAGATTAGGCCTGGCCCAGCATTTT. It codes for CSARLGLAQHF. This chain uses TRBV20-1 with TRBJ1-5, with unresolved D. The CDR3 totals 11 residues. CDR1 and CDR2 (germline): DFQATT, SNEGSKA (reference sequence).

This clone occurred once. V is TRBV7-6 and J is TRBJ2-2; the D gene is possibly TRBD2 (6 bases). From germline, CDR1 is SGHVS and CDR2 FNYEAQ. V dropped 4 bases and J dropped 6 bases, with 9 bases sitting between them. The CDR3 has 13 amino acids. CDR3: CASSSRDSGELFF. Written as DNA, the CDR3 is TGTGCCAGCAGCTCCCGGGACTCCGGGGAGCTGTTTTTT.

This clone occurred a few times. V is TRBV11-2 and J is TRBJ2-7; 14 bases are shared with TRBD2. Looked up from germline, CDR1 is SGHAT and CDR2 is FQNNGV. The CDR3 covers 18 residues. Trimming cost V 1 base and J 3 bases; bases outside gene matches: 8. Here the CDR3 reads CASSLAVSGTSGGYEQYF. Written as DNA, the CDR3 is TGTGCCAGCAGCTTAGCGGTTTCGGGGACTAGCGGGGGCTACGAGCAGTACTTC.

This chain links TRBV5-5 with TRBJ2-7, with 10 nucleotides matching TRBD2. This CDR3 is 16 amino acids long. The germline CDR1 and CDR2 sequences are SGHKS and YYEKEE (reference sequence). J lost 1 base, V lost 5 bases, and 9 bases had no gene match. The CDR3 coding sequence is TGTGCCAGCAGTCAACGGACTAGCGGAAAATCCTACGAGCAGTACTTC. Translated: CASSQRTSGKSYEQYF.

The chain couples TRBV2 to TRBJ1-5, with TRBD1 matching 9 bases. Germline trimming cut 5 bases from V and 6 bases from J; bases unmatched to any gene: 5. The CDR3 consists of 14 residues. Per the germline V gene, CDR1 is SNHLY and CDR2 is FYNNEI. The CDR3 region has the DNA TGTGCCAGCAGTCTACAGGGGGCGGGTCAGCCCCAGCATTTT. It specifies CASSLQGAGQPQHF.

For the CDR3, the DNA is TGTGCCAGCAGTTACGGGGGCACCGGGGAGCTGTTTTTT. Amino acid sequence: CASSYGGTGELFF. V and J are TRBV6-5 and TRBJ2-2; perhaps D is TRBD1 or TRBD2 (5 bases each). The germline V gene has CDR1 MNHEY and CDR2 SVGAGI. This CDR3 region has 13 residues. Trimming removed 2 bases at V and 4 bases at J, with 5 bases between.

The chain uses TRBV7-2 and TRBJ2-4, with no clear D. The CDR3 consists of 11 residues. V gave up 2 bases and J gave up 13 bases, with 9 bases separating them. CDR1 and CDR2 (germline): SGHTA, FQGNSA. The CDR3 loop reads CASSLSFGQYF. The CDR3, as DNA: TGTGCCAGCAGCTTAAGCTTCGGACAGTACTTC.

In this sample, this clone turned up once. This chain joins TRBV6-1 and TRBJ2-7; D is unresolved. Trimming removed 3 bases at V and 2 bases at J, with 11 bases between. The CDR3 is made up of 14 amino acids. Germline V gives CDR1 MNHNS, CDR2 SASEGT. CDR3 residues: CASSEGPSPYEQYF. In nucleotides, the CDR3 is TGTGCCAGCAGTGAGGGCCCTTCCCCCTACGAGCAGTACTTC.

The chain uses TRBV19 and TRBJ1-5, with D tentatively TRBD1 (6 bases). V was clipped by 7 bases and J by 5 bases, with 27 bases between them. Germline V lookup: CDR1 LNHDA, CDR2 SQIVND (reference sequence). The CDR3 runs to 18 residues. CDR3 sequence: CASTSREGGSYLDQPQHF. The DNA of the CDR3 is TGTGCCAGTACCAGCCGGGAAGGGGGGTCGTACCTGGATCAGCCCCAGCATTTT. The full variable domain, with the rest looked up from reference TRBV19 and TRBJ1-5, is DGGITQSPKYLFRKEGQNVTLSCEQNLNHDAMYWYRQDPGQGLRLIYYSQIVNDFQKGDIAEGYSVSREKKESFPLTVTSAQKNPTAFYLCASTSREGGSYLDQPQHFGDGTRLSIL.

This chain uses TRBV19 with TRBJ1-5; D might be TRBD1 (6 bases). V was shortened by 2 bases and J by 4 bases, with 12 bases between the two germline ends. The germline V gene has CDR1 LNHDA and CDR2 SQIVND (reference sequence). The CDR3 contains 15 residues. In DNA form, the CDR3 reads TGTGCCAGTAGTATAACAGGGACGGGGAATCAGCCCCAGCATTTT. This translates into CASSITGTGNQPQHF. Based on the CDR3 plus reference TRBV19 and TRBJ1-5, the full variable domain is DGGITQSPKYLFRKEGQNVTLSCEQNLNHDAMYWYRQDPGQGLRLIYYSQIVNDFQKGDIAEGYSVSREKKESFPLTVTSAQKNPTAFYLCASSITGTGNQPQHFGDGTRLSIL.

This clone was found a few times. V gene TRBV6-5 combines with J gene TRBJ2-7, with 8 bases that match TRBD1. After removal of 6 bases from V and 4 bases from J, the junction contained 8 bases not matched to a gene. CDR1 is MNHEY, CDR2 SVGAGI, per germline. The CDR3 length is 14 residues. The CDR3 is CASSPDRASYEQYF. In DNA, the CDR3 is TGTGCCAGCAGCCCGGACAGGGCCTCGTACGAGCAGTACTTC.

The CDR3 nucleotides are TGTGCCAGTAGAAGTGCTTGGTTCGGGAGCTCCTACGAGCAGTACTTC. Amino acids: CASRSAWFGSSYEQYF. The chain links TRBV19 to TRBJ2-5, with TRBD2 as a possible D gene (6 bases). Gene TRBJ2-7 matches the end of the DNA better, so the J call may be wrong. The CDR3 contains 16 residues. In germline, CDR1 is LNHDA, CDR2 SQIVND (reference sequence).

This clone showed up just a few times. This chain's CDR3 is CASNPGRETQYF. The CDR3 DNA reads TGTGCCAGCAATCCAGGTCGAGAGACCCAGTACTTC. The V gene is TRBV2, the J gene TRBJ2-5; D is undetermined. The ends were cut back, 7 bases at V and 4 bases at J, with 10 bases in the middle. In germline, CDR1 is SNHLY, CDR2 FYNNEI. The CDR3 has 12 amino acids.

DNA for the CDR3: TGTGCCAGCAGCTTGGGGGCGAGCAATCAGCCCCAGCATTTT. This gives the protein CASSLGASNQPQHF. The rearrangement joins TRBV5-6 to TRBJ1-5; no definite D call. Germline CDR1 reads SGHDT; CDR2 reads YYEEEE. This CDR3 region has 14 residues. Trimming shortened V by 0 bases and J by 1 base, and 5 bases separated the two germline ends.

The V and J genes are TRBV19 and TRBJ2-3; 11 nucleotides match TRBD2. With V trimmed by 5 bases and J by 1 base, 26 bases remained unmatched. The V gene's germline CDR1 is LNHDA and CDR2 SQIVND (reference sequence). The CDR3 runs to 23 residues. This CDR3 is CASSLRWVGGKGLAAIGTDTQYF. CDR3 nucleotide sequence: TGTGCCAGTAGTCTCCGGTGGGTAGGTGGTAAGGGACTAGCGGCTATAGGCACAGATACGCAGTATTTT.

The chain carries TRBV9 and TRBJ2-5; 7 nucleotides agree with TRBD1. CDR1 SGDLS and CDR2 YYNGEE come from the germline V gene. V gave up 3 bases and J gave up 5 bases; unmatched junction bases: 10. This CDR3 has 15 residues. CDR3 loop: CASSGRDSGRETQYF. CDR3 DNA sequence: TGTGCCAGCAGCGGCAGGGACAGTGGTCGCGAGACCCAGTACTTC.

The chain links TRBV7-2 to TRBJ2-4; D gene uncertain. V shed 5 bases and J shed 0 bases, with 17 bases lying between them. Looked up from germline, CDR1 is SGHTA and CDR2 is FQGNSA. The CDR3 length is 17 residues. The CDR3 here is CASSPLVTFLAKNIQYF. CDR3 DNA: TGTGCCAGCAGCCCATTAGTCACGTTTTTAGCCAAAAACATTCAGTACTTC.